This entry lists 4 T cell receptor beta chains sequenced from one sample in a study of blood T cell repertoires in COVID-19. Using immunoSEQ multiplex PCR, the repertoire was profiled, and TCRdb retains in-frame clones only, with some absent. The repertoire consists of about 210,000 clones, with roughly 94% occurring once and the leading ten covering approximately 1.2%. The sequencing sample was made of peripheral blood. These receptors were obtained from a man aged 30 to 39 with acute or convalescent COVID-19.

The chain carries TRBV7-3 and TRBJ2-2; D perhaps matches TRBD1 (5 bases). Per the germline V gene, CDR1 is SGHTA and CDR2 is FQGTGA. The CDR3 runs to 15 residues. V lost 1 base, J lost 6 bases, and 12 bases lay in between. The CDR3 coding sequence is TGTGCCAGCAGCTTAATGCAGGGTTTTGCCGGGGAGCTGTTTTTT. This translates into CASSLMQGFAGELFF.

V is TRBV30 and J is TRBJ1-1; 8 bases map to TRBD1. The V gene end was trimmed by 5 bases and the J gene end by 1 base; junction bases not matched to a gene: 6. Germline V CDR1 and CDR2: GTSNPN, SVGIG (reference sequence). The CDR3 extends over 14 amino acids. The CDR3 sequence: CAWGPGQANTEAFF. CDR3 nucleotide sequence: TGTGCCTGGGGACCGGGACAGGCGAACACTGAAGCTTTCTTT.

A single count supports this clone. This rearrangement joins TRBV6-2 or TRBV6-3 to TRBJ2-3; tentatively, D is TRBD2 (6 bases). Germline CDR1 reads MNHEY; CDR2 reads SVGEGT. CDR3 length: 17 amino acids. The ends were cut back, 7 bases at V and 4 bases at J, with 24 bases in the middle. The CDR3 DNA is TGTGCCAGCACCCCTCCCACCCGTCGACTAGAGCCAGATACGCAGTATTTT. Its translation: CASTPPTRRLEPDTQYF.

This sequence joins TRBV24-1 and TRBJ2-5, with D tentatively TRBD1 (6 bases). Germline-derived CDR1 and CDR2 are KGHDR and SFDVKD. There are 13 residues in the CDR3. V was shortened by 7 bases and J by 5 bases, with 13 bases between the two germline ends. CDR3 in DNA: TGTGCCACCAGCAGGGGTTTGGGGGAGACCCAGTACTTC. The encoded protein is CATSRGLGETQYF.